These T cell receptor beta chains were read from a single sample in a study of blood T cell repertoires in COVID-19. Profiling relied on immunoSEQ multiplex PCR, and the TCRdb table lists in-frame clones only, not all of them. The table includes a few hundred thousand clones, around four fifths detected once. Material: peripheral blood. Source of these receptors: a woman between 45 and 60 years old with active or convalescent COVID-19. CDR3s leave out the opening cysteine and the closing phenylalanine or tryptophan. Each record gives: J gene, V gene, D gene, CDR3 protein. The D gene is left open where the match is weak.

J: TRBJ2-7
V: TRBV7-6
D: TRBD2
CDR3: ASSRGTSGSYEQY

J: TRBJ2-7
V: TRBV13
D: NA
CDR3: ASSRDLSSYEQY

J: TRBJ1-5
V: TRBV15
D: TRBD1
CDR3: ATSRPGQGTHQPQH

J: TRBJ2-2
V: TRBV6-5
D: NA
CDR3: ASSYFSGVTGELF

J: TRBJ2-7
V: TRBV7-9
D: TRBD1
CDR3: ASSLAGGQLSYEQY

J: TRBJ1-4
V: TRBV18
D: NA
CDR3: ASTTRLRGTNEKLF

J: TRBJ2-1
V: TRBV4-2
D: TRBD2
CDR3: ASSQSPTSGSDNEQF

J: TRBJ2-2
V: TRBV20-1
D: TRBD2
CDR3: SASGGLAANTGELF

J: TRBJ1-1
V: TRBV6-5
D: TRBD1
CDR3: ASRDSHRDTEAF

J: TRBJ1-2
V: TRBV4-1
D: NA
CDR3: ASSQEEGAHGYT

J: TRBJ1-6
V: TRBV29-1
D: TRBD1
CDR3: SVVQGANSPLH

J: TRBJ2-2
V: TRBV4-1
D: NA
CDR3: ASSQVKGVVTGELF

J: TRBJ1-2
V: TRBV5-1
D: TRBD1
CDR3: ASSSDRGLRGYT

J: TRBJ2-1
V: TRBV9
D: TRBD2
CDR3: ASSVSGSKGYNEQF

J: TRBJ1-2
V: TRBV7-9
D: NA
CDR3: ASSLNSFYGYT

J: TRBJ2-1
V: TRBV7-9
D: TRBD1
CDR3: ASSPDRGQF

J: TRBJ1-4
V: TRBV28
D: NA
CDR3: ASNTSPTNEKLF

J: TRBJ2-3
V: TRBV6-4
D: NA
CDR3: ASSARVEDTQY

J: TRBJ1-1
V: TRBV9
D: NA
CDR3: ASSVDDTLNTEAF

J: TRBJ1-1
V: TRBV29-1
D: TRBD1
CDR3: SGGQGESTEAF

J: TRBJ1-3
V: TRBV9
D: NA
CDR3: ASSVAAGISGNTIY

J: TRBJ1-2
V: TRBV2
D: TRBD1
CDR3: ASSEEHRGNGYT

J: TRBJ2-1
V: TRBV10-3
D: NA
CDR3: AISEPSIGEQF

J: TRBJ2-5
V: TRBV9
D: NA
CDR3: ASSAGGFQETQY

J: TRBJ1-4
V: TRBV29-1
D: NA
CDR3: SVQVGLWGATNEKLF

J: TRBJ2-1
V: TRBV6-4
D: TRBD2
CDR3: ASRRLAGGSYNEQF

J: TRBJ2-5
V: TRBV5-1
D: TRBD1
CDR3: ASKFGTGTGETQY

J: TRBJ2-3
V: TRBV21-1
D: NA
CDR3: ASSKGLPTGSSTDTQY

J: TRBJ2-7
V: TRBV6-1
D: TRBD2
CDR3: ASSESGRTYEQY

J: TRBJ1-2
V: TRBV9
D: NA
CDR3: ASSVGSFTNYGYT

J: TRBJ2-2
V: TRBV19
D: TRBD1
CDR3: ASSIPTDREELF

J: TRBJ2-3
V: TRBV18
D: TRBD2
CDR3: ASSPPTGGGTDTQY

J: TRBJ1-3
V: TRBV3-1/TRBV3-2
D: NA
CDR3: ASSLRQVRGNTIY

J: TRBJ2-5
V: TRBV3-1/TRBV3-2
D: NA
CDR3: ASSRLPLETQY

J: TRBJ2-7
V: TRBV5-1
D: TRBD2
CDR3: ASSLAPASGSHEQY